These 32 T cell receptor beta chains were all obtained from the same sample, sequenced in a study of monozygotic twins with inflammatory bowel disease. Using the 5' RACE reads, TCRdb records one entry per CDR3 protein without DNA. The sample table includes about 440,000 distinct CDR3 sequences. Sequenced input: blood. The source of these receptors is a human donor with ulcerative colitis or Crohn's disease, or a healthy co-twin of an affected twin (not recorded which).

This chain uses TRBV24-1 with TRBJ2-1. The CDR3 sequence is 15 residues long. Germline CDR1 is KGHDR and CDR2 is SFDVKD. The CDR3 sequence is CATSRVGASYNEQFF.

This chain's CDR3 is CASSPVAELYGYTF. V and J are TRBV7-2 and TRBJ1-2. This CDR3 contains 14 residues. Looked up from germline, CDR1 is SGHTA and CDR2 is FQGNSA.

This chain uses TRBV12-3 or TRBV12-4 with TRBJ2-1; TCRdb's assignment of TRBD1 cannot be checked, as there is no DNA. This CDR3 spans 15 amino acids. The CDR3 sequence is CASRGQGVSVNEQFF.

This chain joins TRBV20-1 and TRBJ1-1; as DNA is missing, the TRBD1 call by TCRdb cannot be tested. CDR1 and CDR2 (germline): DFQATT, SNEGSKA (reference sequence). The CDR3 length is 11 residues. This CDR3 is CSARYAPEAFF.

The rearrangement uses TRBV14 and TRBJ1-6; checking the TCRdb D call of TRBD1 is not possible without DNA. The length of the CDR3 is 14 residues. Germline V CDR1 and CDR2: SGHDN, FVKESK. The CDR3 reads CASSQEQGNSPLHF.

This chain joins TRBV20-1 and TRBJ1-5. The CDR3 is made up of 13 amino acids. From germline, CDR1 is DFQATT and CDR2 SNEGSKA (reference sequence). The CDR3 here is CSAKQGGGQPQHF.

The rearrangement uses TRBV29-1 and TRBJ2-3. CDR1 is SQVTM, CDR2 ANQGSEA, per germline. The CDR3 contains 15 residues. The CDR3 protein is CSVGSPAVSTDTQYF.

This chain connects TRBV4-2 to TRBJ2-2; TCRdb's D gene call, TRBD2, goes unchecked for lack of DNA. CDR1 is LGHNA and CDR2 is YNFKEQ in the germline V gene. The CDR3 is made up of 16 amino acids. The CDR3 sequence is CASSPGDYLNTGELFF.

The J gene is TRBJ2-5, the V gene TRBV6-1. Germline-derived CDR1 and CDR2 are MNHNS and SASEGT. The CDR3 covers 13 residues. This CDR3 is CASSPYLQETQYF.

The chain links TRBV7-9 to TRBJ1-3; TCRdb indicates TRBD1, and absent DNA this call remains unverified. CDR1 is SEHNR, CDR2 FQNEAQ, per germline (reference sequence). CDR3 length: 17 residues. The CDR3 sequence: CASIPDISYPSGNTIYF.

V and J are TRBV9 and TRBJ2-1; TCRdb returns TRBD1, unconfirmable since there is no DNA. The CDR3 spans 16 residues. CDR1 SGDLS and CDR2 YYNGEE come from the germline V gene. The CDR3 spells CASSALARGAYNEQFF.

This chain's CDR3 is CSARARVSGGGTDTQYF. This sequence joins TRBV20-1 and TRBJ2-3; TCRdb picks TRBD1, but there is no DNA to check that call. Germline values: CDR1 DFQATT, CDR2 SNEGSKA (reference sequence). The CDR3 is 17 residues long.

The chain carries TRBV15 and TRBJ2-1. Per the germline V gene, CDR1 is LNHNV and CDR2 is YYDKDF (reference sequence). This CDR3 has 16 amino acids. The chain's CDR3 is CATSRDGSGSYNEQFF.

The J gene is TRBJ2-1, the V gene TRBV4-1. Germline-derived CDR1 and CDR2 are MGHRA and YSYEKL. The CDR3 contains 16 residues. The chain's CDR3 is CASSQDPQPHYNEQFF.

The chain links TRBV20-1 to TRBJ2-1; without DNA, the TCRdb call of TRBD2 cannot be checked. This CDR3 region has 13 residues. The V gene's germline CDR1 is DFQATT and CDR2 SNEGSKA (reference sequence). CDR3 residues: CSANSGGVGEQFF.

J is TRBJ1-1 and V is TRBV29-1. The V gene's germline CDR1 is SQVTM and CDR2 ANQGSEA. CDR3 length equals 13 residues. CDR3 loop: CSVTLNMNTEAFF.

The chain links TRBV12-3 or TRBV12-4 to TRBJ2-7; as DNA is missing, the TRBD1 call by TCRdb cannot be tested. CDR3 length: 13 amino acids. The chain's CDR3 is CASSPRAAGEQYF.

V is TRBV18 and J is TRBJ1-1; the TCRdb D gene call, TRBD1, has no DNA to confirm it. This CDR3 comprises 15 residues. Per the germline V gene, CDR1 is KGHSH and CDR2 is LQKENI. The chain's CDR3 is CASSPRQDLNTEAFF. Drawing the rest from reference TRBV18 and TRBJ1-1, the complete variable domain is NAGVMQNPRHLVRRRGQEARLRCSPMKGHSHVYWYRQLPEEGLKFMVYLQKENIIDESGMPKERFSAEFPKEGPSILRIQQVVRGDSAAYFCASSPRQDLNTEAFFGQGTRLTVV.

The rearrangement joins TRBV5-4 to TRBJ2-2; TCRdb gives TRBD2 as the D gene, but with no DNA this cannot be confirmed. Germline values: CDR1 SGHNT, CDR2 YYREEE (reference sequence). There are 16 residues in the CDR3. CDR3 region: CASSTSGRTITGELFF.

The gene calls are TRBV24-1 and TRBJ2-1; there is no DNA to check the TCRdb D call of TRBD2. Germline CDR1 reads KGHDR; CDR2 reads SFDVKD. The CDR3 sequence is 14 residues long. The CDR3 here is CATEGGETYNEQFF.

V gene TRBV29-1 combines with J gene TRBJ2-1; with no DNA, the TCRdb D assignment of TRBD1 cannot be verified. CDR3 size: 12 residues. The germline V gene has CDR1 SQVTM and CDR2 ANQGSEA. The CDR3 protein is CSVDRGMNEQFF.

The CDR3 reads CASSRGGRYDAFF. The chain combines TRBV12-3 or TRBV12-4 with TRBJ1-1. The CDR3 consists of 13 residues.

The chain has TRBV7-9 and TRBJ2-2; without DNA, the TCRdb call of TRBD1 cannot be checked. The CDR3 sequence is 14 residues long. Germline CDR1 SEHNR, CDR2 FQNEAQ (reference sequence). This CDR3 is CASSDRDATGELFF.

The V call is TRBV7-3, the J call TRBJ2-3; TCRdb calls TRBD1, which cannot be checked without DNA. The CDR3 is 15 residues long. Germline lookup yields CDR1 SGHTA and CDR2 FQGTGA. The CDR3 loop reads CASSPRGSRTDTQYF.

The V call is TRBV5-6, the J call TRBJ2-3; as DNA is missing, the TRBD2 call by TCRdb cannot be tested. Germline CDR1 reads SGHDT; CDR2 reads YYEEEE. The CDR3 is made up of 16 amino acids. CDR3 residues: CASSRKRVGRTDTQYF.

V is TRBV30 and J is TRBJ1-3; as DNA is missing, the TRBD1 call by TCRdb cannot be tested. CDR1 is GTSNPN, CDR2 SVGIG, per germline (reference sequence). The CDR3 length is 19 residues. CDR3 protein: CAWSVTAGQGEFAGNTIYF.

The V and J genes are TRBV4-1 and TRBJ2-1; TCRdb names TRBD2, which stays unverified in the absence of DNA. CDR1 MGHRA and CDR2 YSYEKL come from the germline V gene. The CDR3 sequence is 18 residues long. The chain's CDR3 is CASSQDGLAGALNNEQFF.

The chain links TRBV7-2 to TRBJ2-7; without DNA, the TCRdb call of TRBD1 cannot be checked. Germline assignment: CDR1 SGHTA and CDR2 FQGNSA. This CDR3 is built from 14 residues. CDR3 residues: CASSLTGGGDEQYF.

This rearrangement joins TRBV15 to TRBJ2-7. Germline V CDR1 and CDR2: LNHNV, YYDKDF (reference sequence). There are 11 residues in the CDR3. The CDR3 reads CATSGAYEQYF.

The V gene is TRBV11-2, the J gene TRBJ2-2; TCRdb returns TRBD1, unconfirmable since there is no DNA. The CDR3 consists of 16 residues. Germline loops: CDR1 SGHAT, CDR2 FQNNGV. This CDR3 is CASSLSGTVNTGELFF.

This chain connects TRBV7-3 to TRBJ1-5. The CDR3 is 15 residues long. Germline CDR1 and CDR2: SGHTA and FQGTGA. CDR3 region: CASSPSPGSNQPQHF.

This chain uses TRBV7-2 with TRBJ2-7; TCRdb's D call, TRBD1, is unchecked because there is no DNA. Germline CDR1 and CDR2: SGHTA and FQGNSA. The CDR3 runs 14 residues. The CDR3 sequence: CASSKGGPPYEQYF. Looking up the rest from reference TRBV7-2 and TRBJ2-7 gives the full variable domain: GAGVSQSPSNKVTEKGKDVELRCDPISGHTALYWYRQSLGQGLEFLIYFQGNSAPDKSGLPSDRFSAERTGGSVSTLTIQRTQQEDSAVYLCASSKGGPPYEQYFGPGTRLTVT.